A single T cell receptor beta chain is shown here with its context. The data derive from a study of OX40 agonist ivuxolimab in advanced cancers. The protocol was immunoSEQ multiplex PCR, while the TCRdb copy is restricted to in-frame clones and leaves out a portion. The top ten clones hold around 2% of a sample with tens of thousands of clones, 85% of them seen once. Material: CD4+ or CD8+ T cells sorted from blood, obtained in a trial of the OX40 agonist ivuxolimab. This clonotype was sampled from an adult with an advanced solid tumor such as melanoma, head and neck, liver or kidney cancer.

CDR3 residues: CASSPGGVAANNEQFF. DNA of the CDR3: TGTGCCAGCAGCCCCGGGGGGGTAGCGGCAAACAATGAGCAGTTCTTC. The V gene is TRBV9, the J gene TRBJ2-1; 8 positions match TRBD2. J gave up 5 bases and V 4 bases, and 11 bases lay outside the gene matches. Germline CDR1 and CDR2: SGDLS and YYNGEE. This CDR3 spans 16 amino acids.